This T cell receptor beta chain was sequenced during a study of T cell responses to AZD1222 COVID-19 vaccine. Regarding the study as a whole: Donors, mostly white British, included more females; clonal diversity was possibly underestimated. Repertoires were obtained solely post-peak T cell response. Across the whole spike, CD4 TCRs peaked at regions 160-218 and 743-854.

On this clone itself: Its antigen is not known.

Libraries were prepared by immunoSEQ multiplex PCR; TCRdb keeps only in-frame clonotypes and omits some of them. Of about 120,000 clones listed, more than 75% are singletons. V lost 6 bases and J lost 4, with 12 bases in between. In germline, CDR1 is MGHDK, CDR2 SYGVNS. The CDR3 sequence is 13 residues long. The rearrangement joins TRBV25-1 to TRBJ1-2; TRBD1 might be the D (6 bases). Sequenced here: peripheral blood, sampled on day 0 of AZD1222 vaccination. The sequence derives from an adult in good health. CDR3: CASRPGHVYGYTF. CDR3 nucleotide sequence: TGTGCCAGCAGACCGGGACACGTCTATGGCTACACCTTC.